These 26 T cell receptor beta chains came from one sample sequenced in a study of blood T cells in healthy people across ages. A sample-barcoded 5' primer and a J-beta primer mix were used in a second PCR of roughly 7 to 12 cycles. TCRdb processed the 5' RACE reads anew with MiXCR; each CDR3 protein has one entry. This table holds 660,000 or so distinct CDR3 sequences, 58% found once. The source material was blood. These TCRs come from a man aged 55-75 years in good health.

The chain is built from TRBV21-1 and TRBJ2-6; the DNA was not used to check the table's D call, TRBD1. TRBV21-1 is labeled a pseudogene. There are 20 residues in the CDR3. CDR3 sequence: CASSKGLKQGAFSGANVLTF. For the CDR3, the DNA is TGTGCCAGCAGCAAAGGTCTTAAACAGGGGGCTTTCTCTGGGGCCAACGTCCTGACTTTC.

This clonotype was seen more than once but under ten times. This chain uses TRBV5-1 with TRBJ1-2; D not resolved. The CDR3 is made up of 14 amino acids. Trimming pared 0 bases from V and 8 bases from J, leaving 14 bases between. Germline CDR1 SGHRS, CDR2 YFSETQ. CDR3 loop: CASSLEGYQNGYTF. DNA for the CDR3: TGCGCCAGCAGCTTGGAAGGCTACCAGAACGGCTACACCTTC. Supplemented by reference TRBV5-1 and TRBJ1-2, the full variable domain reads KAGVTQTPRYLIKTRGQQVTLSCSPISGHRSVSWYQQTPGQGLQFLFEYFSETQRNKGNFPGRFSGRQFSNSRSEMNVSTLELGDSALYLCASSLEGYQNGYTFGSGTRLTVV.

Remarks on this clonotype: It may be a read error: a sequence one base away is much more abundant. This sequence joins TRBV24-1 and TRBJ1-2; D is ambiguous. CDR3 length equals 12 residues. Per the germline V gene, CDR1 is KGHDR and CDR2 is SFDVKD. V was trimmed by 2 bases and J by 10 bases, leaving 10 bases between them. The CDR3 sequence is CATSDSDWNYTF. The CDR3 DNA reads as TGTGCCACCAGTGATTCCGACTGGAACTACACCTTC.

The chain carries TRBV3-1 and TRBJ2-1; 11 bases agree with TRBD1. Trimming cost V 5 bases and J 6 bases; bases outside gene matches: 6. The germline CDR1 and CDR2 sequences are LGHDT and YNNKEL (reference sequence). This CDR3 has 15 residues. CDR3 in amino acids: CASSSSGQGANEQFF. The CDR3 DNA follows: TGTGCCAGCAGCTCTAGCGGACAGGGGGCCAATGAGCAGTTCTTC.

This rearrangement joins TRBV18 to TRBJ2-7, with D unclear. Germline assignment: CDR1 KGHSH and CDR2 LQKENI. V lost 2 bases, J lost 10 bases, and 21 bases lay in between. This CDR3 is built from 15 residues. In DNA form, the CDR3 reads TGTGCCAGCTCACCAGCTACTACCGTCCAAGAGATCCAGTACTTC. Translating it yields CASSPATTVQEIQYF.

This clonotype was found a few times. This chain connects TRBV11-2 to TRBJ2-7; D is unclear. Germline V gives CDR1 SGHAT, CDR2 FQNNGV. Trimming took 2 bases from V and 1 from J, leaving 9 bases between them. This CDR3 is built from 14 residues. The CDR3 reads CASSLRRTSYEQYF. DNA for the CDR3: TGTGCCAGCAGCTTAAGAAGGACGTCCTACGAGCAGTACTTC.

The chain joins TRBV6-6 to TRBJ1-5, with 7 bases fitting TRBD1. The CDR3 is 15 residues long. Germline CDR1 reads MNHNY; CDR2 reads SVGAGI (reference sequence). The junction had 14 bases not matched to a gene; V was cut back by 6 bases and J by 9 bases. CDR3 DNA: TGTGCCAGCAGCAATCAGGGGGGGGGGCGGATGCCCCAGCATTTT. Protein product: CASSNQGGGRMPQHF.

This chain uses TRBV9 with TRBJ2-4; the D gene is possibly TRBD2 (5 bases). Trimming removed 6 bases from V and 0 bases from J, with 16 bases in between. CDR3 length: 16 amino acids. The V gene's germline CDR1 is SGDLS and CDR2 YYNGEE. The CDR3 here is CASIHLRGKAKNIQYF. In DNA form, the CDR3 reads TGTGCCAGCATTCACCTTCGGGGAAAAGCCAAAAACATTCAGTACTTC.

The chain uses TRBV12-3 or TRBV12-4 and TRBJ2-5, with 9 positions matching TRBD1. V shed 5 bases, J shed 5 bases, and the junction held 6 bases outside the gene matches. The CDR3 has 14 residues. DNA for the CDR3: TGTGCCAGCAGTGGCCCGACAGGGGGTGAGACCCAGTACTTC. Translating gives CASSGPTGGETQYF.

The V and J genes are TRBV11-3 and TRBJ2-1; 14 nucleotides line up with TRBD2. V lost 3 bases to trimming and J lost 8 bases; unmatched junction nucleotides: 9. The length of the CDR3 is 17 residues. Germline loops: CDR1 SGHNT, CDR2 YENEEA. CDR3 coding DNA: TGTGCCAGCAGCTTTAGACCGACTAGCGGGGGGGCGGATGAGCAGTTCTTC. This encodes CASSFRPTSGGADEQFF.

This chain uses TRBV6-9 with TRBJ1-4, with D possibly TRBD1 on 5 matching bases. V shed 4 bases and J shed 14 bases, with 23 bases lying between them. The germline V gene has CDR1 MNHGY and CDR2 SVAAGI. The CDR3 runs to 15 residues. CDR3 region: CASSLTRQNLRTLFF. In DNA, the CDR3 is TGTGCCAGCAGTTTGACCAGACAGAACCTACGGACCCTGTTTTTT.

The V gene is TRBV6-6, the J gene TRBJ2-7; D gene uncertain. From germline, CDR1 is MNHNY and CDR2 SVGAGI (reference sequence). V was pared by 5 bases and J by 0 bases, with 11 bases between. The CDR3 has 14 amino acids. This CDR3 reads CASSPTPGSYEQYF. The CDR3 bases are TGTGCCAGCAGTCCCACACCGGGCTCCTACGAGCAGTACTTC.

This clonotype appeared a few times. This chain links TRBV6-6 with TRBJ2-7; D is undetermined. Judging by the DNA end, TRBJ2-5 fits better; the J call may be wrong. The CDR3 has 14 amino acids. In germline, CDR1 is MNHNY, CDR2 SVGAGI (reference sequence). The CDR3 region has the DNA TGTGCCAGCAGTTACATCGATCTTGGGGAGACCCAGTACTTC. The encoded protein is CASSYIDLGETQYF.

This clonotype has more than one count but fewer than ten. V gene TRBV27 combines with J gene TRBJ2-7, with 7 bases lining up with TRBD1. Trimming took 6 bases from V and 4 from J; bases not matched to a gene: 3. The CDR3 runs 12 residues. CDR1 is MNHEY, CDR2 SMNVEV, per germline (reference sequence). CDR3 bases: TGTGCCAGCAGGGGCAGGGGGTACGAGCAGTACTTC. Translated: CASRGRGYEQYF.

This sequence joins TRBV20-1 and TRBJ1-4; tentatively, D is TRBD1 (5 bases). Germline V gives CDR1 DFQATT, CDR2 SNEGSKA (reference sequence). CDR3 length: 13 residues. Trimming shortened V by 5 bases and J by 8 bases, and 15 bases separated the two germline ends. The CDR3 DNA reads as TGCAGTGCTCAAACTCCGGGGGAAGAAAAACTGTTTTTT. Amino acid sequence: CSAQTPGEEKLFF.

The chain carries TRBV4-1 and TRBJ2-1; D not resolved. This CDR3 is 16 amino acids long. Trimming removed 3 bases at V and 2 bases at J, with 14 bases between. Germline V gene data show CDR1 as MGHRA and CDR2 as YSYEKL. CDR3 bases: TGCGCCAGCAGCCACAGAAAGGGATCACCCTACAATGAGCAGTTCTTC. Amino acids: CASSHRKGSPYNEQFF.

V gene TRBV7-9 combines with J gene TRBJ2-7; D is uncertain. Trimming cost V 2 bases and J 3 bases, with 11 bases left between them. This CDR3 has 14 amino acids. From germline, CDR1 is SEHNR and CDR2 FQNEAQ (reference sequence). Here the CDR3 DNA reads TGTGCCAGCAGCTTACCGAGGAATGGCTACGAGCAGTACTTC. It is translated as CASSLPRNGYEQYF.

The chain recombines TRBV29-1 with TRBJ2-2, with TRBD2 matching 10 bases. This CDR3 has 14 residues. Germline V gene lookup returns CDR1 SQVTM and CDR2 ANQGSEA. V trimming: 4 bases; J trimming: 2 bases; junction bases outside the gene matches: 1. CDR3 amino acids: CSVGTSGNTGELFF. The CDR3 nucleotides are TGCAGCGTTGGGACTAGCGGAAACACCGGGGAGCTGTTTTTT.

The chain carries TRBV21-1 and TRBJ1-6; TRBD1, the D gene given by the table, was not confirmed from the DNA. TRBV21-1 is designated a pseudogene. CDR3 size: 17 residues. CDR3 nucleotides: TGTGCCAGCAGCGTACGGGGACAGGGGATGAAAAATTCACCCCTCCACTTT. Translating it yields CASSVRGQGMKNSPLHF.

This chain joins TRBV12-3 or TRBV12-4 and TRBJ2-5, with D unresolved. Trimming removed 5 bases at V and 3 bases at J, with 13 bases between. The CDR3 has 14 residues. The CDR3 sequence is CASSPDRRKETQYF. DNA for the CDR3: TGTGCCAGCAGTCCTGATAGGCGAAAAGAGACCCAGTACTTC.

This clonotype was seen a handful of times. The gene calls are TRBV6-6 and TRBJ2-7, with 8 bases lining up with TRBD1. The CDR3 has 13 amino acids. Germline-derived CDR1 and CDR2 are MNHNY and SVGAGI (reference sequence). Trimming at V came to 8 bases and at J to 4 bases, leaving 7 bases not matched to a gene. The CDR3: CASGGQGYYEQYF. The CDR3 DNA sequence: TGTGCCAGCGGCGGACAGGGTTATTACGAGCAGTACTTC.

This clonotype was seen only a few times. This sequence joins TRBV20-1 and TRBJ2-1, with no clear D. The CDR3 spans 14 residues. Per the germline V gene, CDR1 is DFQATT and CDR2 is SNEGSKA (reference sequence). The V end lost 0 bases, the J end lost 3 bases, and 9 bases lay between the germline ends. The CDR3 DNA is TGCAGTGCTAGAGATCCGCGTTACTACAATGAGCAGTTCTTC. It translates to CSARDPRYYNEQFF.

The rearrangement joins TRBV12-3 or TRBV12-4 to TRBJ1-1; D call uncertain. V lost 7 bases to trimming and J lost 8 bases, with 20 bases between them. The CDR3 contains 14 residues. CDR3 sequence reads: CASTHDSTRVEAFF. The DNA of the CDR3 is TGTGCCAGCACCCACGACTCGACGAGGGTGGAAGCTTTCTTT.

The chain combines TRBV5-1 with TRBJ1-5, with 8 positions matching TRBD1. Germline assignment: CDR1 SGHRS and CDR2 YFSETQ. V shed 4 bases, J shed 4 bases, and the junction held 7 bases outside the gene matches. CDR3 length equals 15 residues. The CDR3 sequence is CASSTDGQGNQPQHF. CDR3 nucleotide sequence: TGCGCCAGCAGCACGGACGGACAGGGTAATCAGCCCCAGCATTTT.

This clonotype appeared a few times. The V gene is TRBV12-3 or TRBV12-4, the J gene TRBJ2-3; D is ambiguous. The CDR3 totals 12 residues. The V end lost 4 bases, the J end lost 4 bases, and 6 bases lay between the germline ends. CDR3 loop: CASSWLSDTQYF. Here the CDR3 DNA reads TGTGCCAGCAGTTGGCTGTCAGATACGCAGTATTTT.

This clonotype was found a few times. The rearrangement links TRBV29-1 to TRBJ2-5; D tentatively reads TRBD1 or TRBD2 (5 bases each). V was pared by 3 bases and J by 5 bases, with 13 bases between. CDR1 is SQVTM and CDR2 is ANQGSEA in the germline V gene. The CDR3 covers 13 residues. The CDR3 DNA is TGCAGCGTTGATCCGGGGCTAAGGGAGACCCAGTACTTC. Its protein is CSVDPGLRETQYF. Using reference TRBV29-1 and TRBJ2-5 for the parts outside the CDR3, the full variable domain is SAVISQKPSRDICQRGTSLTIQCQVDSQVTMMFWYRQQPGQSLTLIATANQGSEATYESGFVIDKFPISRPNLTFSTLTVSNMSPEDSSIYLCSVDPGLRETQYFGPGTRLLVL.